The 21 T cell receptor beta chains reported below all come from one sample, sequenced in a study of glioma-infiltrating T cells. Amplification of TCR alpha and beta CDR3 regions from RNA used iRepertoire nested multiplex PCR. A single record per CDR3 protein comes from TCRdb applying MiXCR to the multiplex PCR reads. The table includes about 140,000 distinct CDR3 sequences, 35% to 50% detected once. The sequencing input was glioma tissue, nonneoplastic brain tissue, or PBMCs (not recorded which). These receptors originate from a human donor with low-grade glioma or glioblastoma, undergoing nonglioma brain surgery, or in good health (not recorded which).

This clonotype was picked up a small number of times. This chain connects TRBV10-3 to TRBJ1-1; no firm D call. V lost 9 bases, J lost 0 bases, and 11 bases lay in between. CDR3 length: 13 amino acids. Germline CDR1 is ENHRY and CDR2 is SYGVKD. The CDR3 is CAMARGMNTEAFF. The CDR3 DNA follows: TGTGCCATGGCCAGAGGGATGAACACTGAAGCTTTCTTT.

V gene TRBV27 combines with J gene TRBJ2-1, with 11 bases identical to TRBD2. The CDR3 has 15 residues. The germline gives CDR1 MNHEY, CDR2 SMNVEV (reference sequence). The trim removed 6 bases at V and 6 bases at J, leaving 7 bases unmatched. CDR3 in DNA: TGTGCCAGCAGGCCCCTAGCGGGGGGTGGCAATGAGCAGTTCTTC. Its protein is CASRPLAGGGNEQFF.

The J gene is TRBJ2-7, the V gene TRBV20-1; TRBD2 agrees at 7 bases. Trimming at V came to 4 bases and at J to 0 bases, leaving 9 bases not matched to a gene. This CDR3 is built from 15 residues. Germline-derived CDR1 and CDR2 are DFQATT and SNEGSKA (reference sequence). CDR3: CSAKNLADNSYEQYF. CDR3 DNA: TGCAGTGCTAAAAATCTAGCGGACAACTCCTACGAGCAGTACTTC.

This clonotype was seen a handful of times. The rearrangement uses TRBV6-1 and TRBJ1-1, with D maybe TRBD1 (6 bases). Germline values: CDR1 MNHNS, CDR2 SASEGT. V was pared by 8 bases and J by 4 bases, with 14 bases between. This CDR3 spans 13 amino acids. The CDR3 nucleotides are TGTGCCAGCCAACCGGGACACCCCACTGAAGCTTTCTTT. Protein sequence: CASQPGHPTEAFF.

The chain recombines TRBV28 with TRBJ1-3; 10 bases map to TRBD1. V lost 4 bases and J lost 3; bases outside the gene matches: 6. CDR1 is MDHEN and CDR2 is SYDVKM in the germline V gene. This CDR3 has 16 amino acids. CDR3 loop: CASSSVGTGDGNTIYF. The CDR3, as DNA: TGTGCCAGCAGTTCAGTTGGGACAGGGGATGGAAACACCATATATTTT.

This clonotype showed up just a few times. The rearrangement links TRBV27 to TRBJ1-6, with TRBD1 identical over 8 bases. The germline CDR1 and CDR2 sequences are MNHEY and SMNVEV (reference sequence). The CDR3 loop spans 15 amino acids. V lost 5 bases and J lost 10; bases outside the gene matches: 10. The CDR3: CASSARQGIGSPLHF. In nucleotides, the CDR3 is TGTGCCAGCAGTGCGAGACAGGGGATAGGATCACCCCTCCACTTT.

The CDR3: CSAGLAGDPDTQYF. The CDR3 region has the DNA TGCAGCGCGGGACTAGCGGGAGATCCAGATACGCAGTATTTT. J is TRBJ2-3 and V is TRBV20-1; 14 bases are a match to TRBD2. The CDR3 extends over 14 amino acids. The V gene's germline CDR1 is DFQATT and CDR2 SNEGSKA (reference sequence).

With regard to this clonotype: A read error may explain this, as a much larger clone is one base away. V gene TRBV20-1 combines with J gene TRBJ1-2; 8 bases line up with TRBD1. The trim removed 3 bases at V and 7 bases at J, leaving 4 bases unmatched. The CDR3 has 12 residues. Germline V CDR1 and CDR2: DFQATT, SNEGSKA (reference sequence). In nucleotides, the CDR3 is TGCAGTGCTAGGACAGGGGACAGTGGCTACACCTTC. It codes for CSARTGDSGYTF.

The chain combines TRBV3-1 with TRBJ1-3, with D unresolved. CDR1 is LGHDT, CDR2 YNNKEL, per germline (reference sequence). V shed 1 base and J shed 0 bases, with 4 bases lying between them. The CDR3 is 14 residues long. CDR3: CASSQASSGNTIYF. DNA for the CDR3: TGTGCCAGCAGCCAAGCTAGCTCTGGAAACACCATATATTTT. The full variable domain, with the rest looked up from reference TRBV3-1 and TRBJ1-3, is DTAVSQTPKYLVTQMGNDKSIKCEQNLGHDTMYWYKQDSKKFLKIMFSYNNKELIINETVPNRFSPKSPDKAHLNLHINSLELGDSAVYFCASSQASSGNTIYFGEGSWLTVV.

The chain uses TRBV6-2 or TRBV6-3 and TRBJ2-7, with 11 bases lining up with TRBD2. The DNA end is more similar to TRBJ2-1, so the J call may be wrong. Germline CDR1 and CDR2: MNHEY and SVGEGT. The CDR3 is 16 residues long. The CDR3 DNA reads as TGTGCCAGCAGTTACTCGATTAGCGGGGGGGCGAATGAGCAGTTCTTC. As protein: CASSYSISGGANEQFF.

The chain has TRBV4-2 and TRBJ1-1; TRBD1 matches 9 bases. This CDR3 is built from 17 residues. V trimming: 5 bases; J trimming: 1 base; junction bases outside the gene matches: 11. Per germline, CDR1 LGHNA and CDR2 YNFKEQ. This CDR3 is CASSETGTGKGNTEAFF. For the CDR3, the DNA is TGTGCCAGCAGCGAAACCGGGACAGGGAAGGGGAACACTGAAGCTTTCTTT.

V and J are TRBV24-1 and TRBJ2-3; 8 bases agree with TRBD1. The CDR3 is made up of 13 amino acids. The germline V gene encodes CDR1 KGHDR and CDR2 SFDVKD. The junction had 5 bases not matched to a gene; V was cut back by 7 bases and J by 6 bases. CDR3 bases: TGTGCCACCAGGGACAGGGCTTCCGATACGCAGTATTTT. Protein: CATRDRASDTQYF.

This clonotype was detected only a few times. J is TRBJ2-5 and V is TRBV6-6; D unclear. Between the trimmed V and J ends, which lost 2 bases and 1 base, there was a span of 8 bases. The CDR3 length is 14 residues. Germline V gene lookup returns CDR1 MNHNY and CDR2 SVGAGI (reference sequence). For the CDR3, the DNA is TGTGCCAGCAGTTACGATTACACCCAAGAGACCCAGTACTTC. Its translation: CASSYDYTQETQYF.

The table lists this clonotype with a count of one. V gene TRBV28 combines with J gene TRBJ2-7; possibly TRBD1 for D (5 bases). CDR3 size: 14 residues. V was pared by 6 bases and J by 5 bases, with 17 bases between. Germline CDR1 and CDR2: MDHEN and SYDVKM. The CDR3 here is CASRLDAGINEQYF. As DNA, the CDR3 is TGTGCCAGCAGGCTCGATGCAGGGATCAACGAGCAGTACTTC. The full variable domain, with the rest looked up from reference TRBV28 and TRBJ2-7, is DVKVTQSSRYLVKRTGEKVFLECVQDMDHENMFWYRQDPGLGLRLIYFSYDVKMKEKGDIPEGYSVSREKKERFSLILESASTNQTSMYLCASRLDAGINEQYFGPGTRLTVT.

Of note for this clonotype: This may be a read error, as it is one base from a much larger clone. The chain couples TRBV27 to TRBJ2-7, with 8 bases matching TRBD1. With V trimmed by 7 bases and J by 6 bases, 14 bases remained unmatched. The CDR3 loop spans 15 amino acids. Germline CDR1 reads MNHEY; CDR2 reads SMNVEV (reference sequence). The CDR3 DNA follows: TGTGCCAGCATTTTCAGATCGACAGGGGATGGCGAGCAGTACTTC. Translation: CASIFRSTGDGEQYF.

This clonotype was observed many times. The chain is built from TRBV6-1 and TRBJ1-1; TRBD1 matches 7 bases. Germline V CDR1 and CDR2: MNHNS, SASEGT. Unmatched junction bases numbered 6, after V lost 5 bases and J lost 0 bases. There are 15 residues in the CDR3. CDR3: CASSPETGMNTEAFF. The CDR3 DNA follows: TGTGCCAGCAGTCCTGAGACAGGGATGAACACTGAAGCTTTCTTT.

This clonotype was seen more than once but under ten times. The chain's CDR3 is CASSFALGTGELFF. CDR3 bases: TGTGCCAGCAGTTTCGCCCTCGGCACCGGGGAGCTGTTTTTT. The J gene is TRBJ2-2, the V gene TRBV28, with D unresolved. With 3 bases removed from V and 4 bases from J, the gap between germline ends came to 9 bases. Germline CDR1 is MDHEN and CDR2 is SYDVKM. There are 14 residues in the CDR3.

This sequence joins TRBV6-1 and TRBJ1-1; 12 bases are shared with TRBD1. Germline-derived CDR1 and CDR2 are MNHNS and SASEGT. The CDR3 is 14 residues long. J gave up 4 bases and V 10 bases, and 7 bases lay outside the gene matches. CDR3 nucleotides: TGTGCCATCAGCCCGGGACAGGGGGCCACTGAAGCTTTCTTT. This gives the protein CAISPGQGATEAFF.

At least ten counts were recorded for this clonotype. The CDR3 coding sequence is TGTGCCAGCAGCTTACAGGGAAGTAGCAATCAGCCCCAGCATTTT. It specifies CASSLQGSSNQPQHF. The V and J genes are TRBV7-2 and TRBJ1-5; maybe TRBD1 (5 bases). Per the germline V gene, CDR1 is SGHTA and CDR2 is FQGNSA. The CDR3 covers 15 residues. Trimming stripped 2 bases from V and 0 bases from J, with 8 bases between.

The V gene is TRBV6-5, the J gene TRBJ2-2, with a tentative D call TRBD2 (5 bases). Per the germline V gene, CDR1 is MNHEY and CDR2 is SVGAGI. Trimming took 5 bases from V and 5 from J, leaving 12 bases between them. The CDR3 contains 14 residues. CDR3 nucleotide sequence: TGTGCCAGCAGTCCAGGACTGGGGACCGGGGAGCTGTTTTTT. This encodes CASSPGLGTGELFF.

The CDR3 loop is CASSPTGTLSSYEQYF. The CDR3 coding sequence is TGTGCCAGCAGTCCCACCGGGACACTAAGCTCCTACGAGCAGTACTTC. V usage is TRBV28 and J usage is TRBJ2-7; TRBD1 is a possible D gene (6 bases). The CDR3 is 16 amino acids. Deletions cut 5 bases from V and 0 bases from J, with 17 bases between. CDR1 is MDHEN and CDR2 is SYDVKM in the germline V gene.